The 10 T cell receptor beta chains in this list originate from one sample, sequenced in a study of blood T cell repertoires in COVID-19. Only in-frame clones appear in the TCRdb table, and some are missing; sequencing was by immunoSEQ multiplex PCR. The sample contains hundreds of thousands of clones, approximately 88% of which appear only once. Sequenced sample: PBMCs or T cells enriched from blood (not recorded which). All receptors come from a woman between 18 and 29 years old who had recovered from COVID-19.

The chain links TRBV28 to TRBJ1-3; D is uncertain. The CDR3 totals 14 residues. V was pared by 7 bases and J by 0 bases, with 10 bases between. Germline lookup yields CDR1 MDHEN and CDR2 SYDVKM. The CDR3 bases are TGTGCCAGCAACGCGGGAGGCTCTGGAAACACCATATATTTT. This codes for CASNAGGSGNTIYF. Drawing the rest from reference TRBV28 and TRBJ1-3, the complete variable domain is DVKVTQSSRYLVKRTGEKVFLECVQDMDHENMFWYRQDPGLGLRLIYFSYDVKMKEKGDIPEGYSVSREKKERFSLILESASTNQTSMYLCASNAGGSGNTIYFGEGSWLTVV.

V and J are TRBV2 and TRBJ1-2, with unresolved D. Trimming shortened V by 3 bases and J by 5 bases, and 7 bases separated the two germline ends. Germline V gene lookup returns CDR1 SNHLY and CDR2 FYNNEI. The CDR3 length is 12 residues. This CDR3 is CASSEREYGYTF. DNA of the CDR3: TGTGCCAGCAGTGAGAGGGAGTATGGCTACACCTTC.

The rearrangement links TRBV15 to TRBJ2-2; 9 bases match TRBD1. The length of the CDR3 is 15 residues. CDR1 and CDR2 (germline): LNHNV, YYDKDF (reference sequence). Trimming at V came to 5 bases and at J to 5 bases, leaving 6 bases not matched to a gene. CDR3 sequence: CATSGGQGTTGELFF. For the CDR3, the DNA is TGTGCCACCAGCGGAGGACAGGGGACGACCGGGGAGCTGTTTTTT. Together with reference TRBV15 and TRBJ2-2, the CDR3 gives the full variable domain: DAMVIQNPRYQVTQFGKPVTLSCSQTLNHNVMYWYQQKSSQAPKLLFHYYDKDFNNEADTPDNFQSRRPNTSFCFLDIRSPGLGDTAMYLCATSGGQGTTGELFFGEGSRLTVL.

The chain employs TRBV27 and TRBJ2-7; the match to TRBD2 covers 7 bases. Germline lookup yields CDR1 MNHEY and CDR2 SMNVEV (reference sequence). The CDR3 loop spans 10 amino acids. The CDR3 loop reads CAAGYYEQYF. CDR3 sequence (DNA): TGTGCAGCGGGGTACTACGAGCAGTACTTC.

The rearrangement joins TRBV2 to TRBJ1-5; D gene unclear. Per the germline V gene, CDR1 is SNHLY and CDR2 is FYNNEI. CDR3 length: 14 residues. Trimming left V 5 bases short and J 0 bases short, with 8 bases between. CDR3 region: CASSFIDSNQPQHF. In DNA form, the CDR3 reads TGTGCCAGCAGTTTCATAGATAGCAATCAGCCCCAGCATTTT.

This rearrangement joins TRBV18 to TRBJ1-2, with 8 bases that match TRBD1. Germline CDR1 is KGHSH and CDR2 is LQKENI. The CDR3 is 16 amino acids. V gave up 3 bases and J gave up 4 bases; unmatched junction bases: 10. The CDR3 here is CASSPSTGAFGYGYTF. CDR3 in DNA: TGTGCCAGCTCACCCTCGACAGGGGCTTTTGGCTATGGCTACACCTTC.

CDR3 sequence reads: CASSQTSGDNSPLHF. In DNA form, the CDR3 reads TGTGCCAGCAGCCAAACATCTGGAGACAATTCACCCCTCCACTTT. The gene calls are TRBV3-1 (or the pseudogene TRBV3-2) and TRBJ1-6; D not resolved. The CDR3 contains 15 residues. From germline, CDR1 is LGHDT and CDR2 YNNKEL (reference sequence). The V end lost 2 bases, the J end lost 7 bases, and 12 bases lay between the germline ends.

The CDR3 loop reads CASSILFTGVYNEQFF. The CDR3 region has the DNA TGTGCCAGTAGTATTTTATTTACAGGGGTCTACAATGAGCAGTTCTTC. This chain joins TRBV19 and TRBJ2-1, with 7 positions matching TRBD1. Germline-derived CDR1 and CDR2 are LNHDA and SQIVND (reference sequence). This CDR3 has 16 amino acids. J lost 3 bases, V lost 3 bases, and 8 bases had no gene match.

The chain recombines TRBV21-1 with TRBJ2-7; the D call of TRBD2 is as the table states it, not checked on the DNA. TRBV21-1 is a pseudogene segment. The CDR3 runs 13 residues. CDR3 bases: TGTGCCAGCAGCAAAGCGGAGGTCCACGAGCAGTACTTC. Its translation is CASSKAEVHEQYF.

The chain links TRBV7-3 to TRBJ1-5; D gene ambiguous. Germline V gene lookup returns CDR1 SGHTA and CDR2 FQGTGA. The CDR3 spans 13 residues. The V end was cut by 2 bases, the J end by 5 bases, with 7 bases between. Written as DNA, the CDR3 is TGTGCCAGCAGCTTAGAGGGCGATCAGCCCCAGCATTTT. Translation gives CASSLEGDQPQHF.